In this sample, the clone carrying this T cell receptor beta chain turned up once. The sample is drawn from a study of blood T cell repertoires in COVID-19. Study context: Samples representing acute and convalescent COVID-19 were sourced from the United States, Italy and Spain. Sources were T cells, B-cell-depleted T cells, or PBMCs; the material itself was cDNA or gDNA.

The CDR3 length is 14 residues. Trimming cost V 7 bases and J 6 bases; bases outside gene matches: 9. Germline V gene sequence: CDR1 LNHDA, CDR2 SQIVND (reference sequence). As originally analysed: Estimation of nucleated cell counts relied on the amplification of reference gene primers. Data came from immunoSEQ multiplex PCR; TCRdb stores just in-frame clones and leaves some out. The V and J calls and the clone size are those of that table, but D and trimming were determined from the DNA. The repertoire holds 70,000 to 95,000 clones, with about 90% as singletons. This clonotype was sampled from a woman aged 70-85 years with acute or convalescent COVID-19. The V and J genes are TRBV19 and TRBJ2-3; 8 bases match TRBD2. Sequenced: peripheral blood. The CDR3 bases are TGTGCCAGTAAGTCGGGAGGGCCCGGGGATACGCAGTATTTT. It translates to CASKSGGPGDTQYF.